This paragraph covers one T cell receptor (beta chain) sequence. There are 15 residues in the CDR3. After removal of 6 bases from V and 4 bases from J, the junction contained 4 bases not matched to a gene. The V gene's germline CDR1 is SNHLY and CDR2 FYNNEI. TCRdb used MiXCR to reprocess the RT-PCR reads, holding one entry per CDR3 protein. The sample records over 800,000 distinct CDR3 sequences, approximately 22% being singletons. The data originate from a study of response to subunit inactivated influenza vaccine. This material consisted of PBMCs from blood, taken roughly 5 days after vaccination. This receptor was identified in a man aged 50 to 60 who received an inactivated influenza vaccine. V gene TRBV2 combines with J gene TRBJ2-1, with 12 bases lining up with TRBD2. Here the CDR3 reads CASSWTSGVYNEQFF. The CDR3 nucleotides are TGTGCCAGCAGCTGGACTAGCGGGGTATACAATGAGCAGTTCTTC.